The 20 T cell receptor beta chains below come from one sample, sequenced in a study of blood T cell repertoires in COVID-19 (dated by TCRdb to 2019 to 2021). Library generation was performed with the immunoSEQ multiplex PCR assay. The clones in this table, taken by TCRdb from immuneACCESS, are in-frame only. Not every clone is retained; where verified, under half of the shortfall comes from an unresolved V gene, and the cause of the rest is unknown. The sample table contains some 30,000 clones; only one count was recorded for about 88% of them. The ten largest clones represent roughly an eighth of the sample. Sequenced sample: peripheral blood. The receptor set was obtained from a human donor in a cohort sampled during active COVID-19. The donor label of this sample is uncertain.

The chain's CDR3 is CASSKLGSGSWDNEQFF. CDR3 in DNA: TGTGCCAGCAGCAAGCTAGGAAGCGGGAGTTGGGACAATGAGCAGTTCTTC. This chain connects TRBV21-1 to TRBJ2-1; the table calls TRBD2, which could not be checked here. TRBV21-1 is an annotated pseudogene. The CDR3 sequence is 17 residues long.

V gene TRBV2 combines with J gene TRBJ2-7; no definite D call. The V end lost 5 bases, the J end lost 0 bases, and 11 bases lay between the germline ends. The CDR3 extends over 14 amino acids. Germline V lookup: CDR1 SNHLY, CDR2 FYNNEI. CDR3 DNA sequence: TGTGCCAGCAGTTCAGGCCTAAGCTCCTACGAGCAGTACTTC. Protein: CASSSGLSSYEQYF.

This chain links TRBV30 with TRBJ1-1; D unresolved. The CDR3 extends over 13 amino acids. Germline lookup yields CDR1 GTSNPN and CDR2 SVGIG (reference sequence). V shed 0 bases and J shed 4 bases, with 9 bases lying between them. The CDR3 DNA reads as TGTGCCTGGAGTGTGACTAGTACCACTGAAGCTTTCTTT. Amino acids: CAWSVTSTTEAFF.

This clone was seen a single time. The chain combines TRBV5-8 with TRBJ2-5, with 9 bases fitting TRBD2. Unmatched junction bases numbered 8, after V lost 0 bases and J lost 5 bases. Germline CDR1 SGHTS, CDR2 YDEGEE. The CDR3 loop spans 16 amino acids. The CDR3 reads CASSLEVAGVWETQYF. CDR3 nucleotides: TGTGCCAGCAGCTTGGAGGTAGCGGGAGTATGGGAGACCCAGTACTTC. Together with reference TRBV5-8 and TRBJ2-5, the CDR3 gives the full variable domain: EAGVTQSPTHLIKTRGQQATLRCSPISGHTSVYWYQQALGLGLQFLLWYDEGEERNRGNFPPRFSGRQFPNYSSELNVNALELEDSALYLCASSLEVAGVWETQYFGPGTRLLVL.

The V and J genes are TRBV10-2 and TRBJ2-7; TRBD2 is a possible D gene (8 bases). Trimming removed 3 bases from V and 7 bases from J, with 19 bases in between. In germline, CDR1 is WSHSY, CDR2 SAAADI. There are 15 residues in the CDR3. CDR3 DNA sequence: TGCGCCAGCAGTGAAATGGGGGACAGCGGGGGAGAGCAGTACTTC. Translated: CASSEMGDSGGEQYF.

The CDR3 loop is CASRTSQGQKYYEQYF. The CDR3 bases are TGTGCCAGCAGGACCTCACAGGGACAGAAGTACTACGAGCAGTACTTC. This rearrangement joins TRBV28 to TRBJ2-7, with 7 bases matching TRBD1. The CDR3 runs 16 residues. V was pared by 6 bases and J by 3 bases, with 14 bases of the junction left unmatched. Germline V gives CDR1 MDHEN, CDR2 SYDVKM.

The chain has TRBV4-2 and TRBJ1-2; no clear D gene. The CDR3 is 15 amino acids. V lost 1 base, J lost 0 bases, and 9 bases lay in between. Germline-derived CDR1 and CDR2 are LGHNA and YNFKEQ. CDR3 coding DNA: TGTGCCAGCAGCCAAGGGCAGGCAGCTAACTATGGCTACACCTTC. Its protein product is CASSQGQAANYGYTF.

V is TRBV11-2 and J is TRBJ2-3; D is possibly TRBD2 (7 bases). V gave up 6 bases and J gave up 6 bases, with 16 bases separating them. CDR1 is SGHAT, CDR2 FQNNGV, per germline. CDR3 size: 14 residues. The CDR3 sequence: CASSPWGGSDTQYF. The DNA for the CDR3 is TGTGCCAGCAGTCCGTGGGGGGGCAGTGATACGCAGTATTTT.

This chain joins TRBV15 and TRBJ2-3; possible D gene TRBD1, 6 bases. The V gene's germline CDR1 is LNHNV and CDR2 YYDKDF (reference sequence). This CDR3 is built from 15 residues. Trimming stripped 0 bases from V and 4 bases from J, with 11 bases between. CDR3 sequence (DNA): TGTGCCACCAGCAGAGAGGCAGGGGTCTCAGATACGCAGTATTTT. Its protein is CATSREAGVSDTQYF.

The rearrangement joins TRBV18 to TRBJ2-1; 10 bases fit TRBD2. With 5 bases clipped from V and 7 bases from J, the junction kept 8 bases outside the gene matches. CDR1 and CDR2 from the germline V gene are KGHSH and LQKENI. The CDR3 spans 15 residues. The CDR3 here is CASSTISGLANEQFF. The CDR3 nucleotides are TGTGCCAGCTCAACTATTTCGGGACTAGCGAATGAGCAGTTCTTC.

This chain uses TRBV9 with TRBJ2-1; 10 bases are a match to TRBD2. The CDR3 totals 16 residues. The trim removed 0 bases at V and 9 bases at J, leaving 9 bases unmatched. Per the germline V gene, CDR1 is SGDLS and CDR2 is YYNGEE. CDR3 sequence (DNA): TGTGCCAGCAGCGTAGTCGTAACTAGCGGGGTGTCTGAGCAGTTCTTC. It is translated as CASSVVVTSGVSEQFF.

CDR3 coding DNA: TGTGCCAGTAGTACCGACAGGGTTACTTCACCCCTCCACTTT. It is translated as CASSTDRVTSPLHF. The chain combines TRBV19 with TRBJ1-6; 7 bases fit TRBD1. V was pared by 4 bases and J by 9 bases, with 6 bases of the junction left unmatched. Germline CDR1 and CDR2: LNHDA and SQIVND (reference sequence). This CDR3 has 14 residues.

The rearrangement joins TRBV9 to TRBJ2-1, with 7 bases fitting TRBD2. The CDR3 covers 16 residues. CDR1 and CDR2 (germline): SGDLS, YYNGEE. V gave up 4 bases and J gave up 4 bases; unmatched junction bases: 11. The chain's CDR3 is CASSPRATSSYNEQFF. The CDR3 DNA follows: TGTGCCAGCAGCCCAAGGGCGACTAGCAGTTACAATGAGCAGTTCTTC.

The chain has TRBV4-2 and TRBJ1-1; no clear D. The germline V gene has CDR1 LGHNA and CDR2 YNFKEQ. The ends were cut back, 1 base at V and 2 bases at J, with 8 bases in the middle. The CDR3 is made up of 14 amino acids. CDR3 nucleotides: TGTGCCAGCAGCCAAGGAAACAGAAACACTGAAGCTTTCTTT. Translated: CASSQGNRNTEAFF.

V usage is TRBV3-1 (or the pseudogene TRBV3-2) and J usage is TRBJ2-1, with D hard to call. The CDR3 is 13 residues long. V gave up 4 bases and J gave up 9 bases, with 13 bases separating them. The germline CDR1 and CDR2 sequences are LGHDT and YNNKEL (reference sequence). CDR3 bases: TGTGCCAGCAGCCCTACTCTAGTACCTGAGCAGTTCTTC. Amino acids: CASSPTLVPEQFF.

The V call is TRBV28, the J call TRBJ2-1; D remains ambiguous. Trimming shortened V by 5 bases and J by 5 bases, and 4 bases separated the two germline ends. The germline gives CDR1 MDHEN, CDR2 SYDVKM. The CDR3 covers 11 residues. The CDR3 DNA is TGTGCCAGCAGTCCTAACAATGAGCAGTTCTTC. Translation gives CASSPNNEQFF. The full variable domain, completed using reference TRBV28 and TRBJ2-1, is DVKVTQSSRYLVKRTGEKVFLECVQDMDHENMFWYRQDPGLGLRLIYFSYDVKMKEKGDIPEGYSVSREKKERFSLILESASTNQTSMYLCASSPNNEQFFGPGTRLTVL.

The chain links TRBV11-3 to TRBJ2-7; D ambiguous. The CDR3 extends over 16 amino acids. Trimming shortened V by 5 bases and J by 0 bases, and 17 bases separated the two germline ends. The germline V gene has CDR1 SGHNT and CDR2 YENEEA. Here the CDR3 DNA reads TGTGCCAGCAGCCAAAATATGGTACGGAGCTCCTACGAGCAGTACTTC. Its translation: CASSQNMVRSSYEQYF.

This chain connects TRBV30 to TRBJ2-1; D gene ambiguous. This CDR3 is built from 16 residues. Trimming took 0 bases from V and 0 from J, leaving 12 bases between them. Germline V CDR1 and CDR2: GTSNPN, SVGIG (reference sequence). The CDR3 spells CAWSVRGGSSYNEQFF. The CDR3 nucleotides are TGTGCCTGGAGTGTACGAGGCGGTTCCTCCTACAATGAGCAGTTCTTC.

This chain uses TRBV19 with TRBJ2-5; D might be TRBD2 (5 bases). Trimming left V 6 bases short and J 5 bases short, with 10 bases between. The CDR3 runs 12 residues. Looked up from germline, CDR1 is LNHDA and CDR2 is SQIVND (reference sequence). CDR3 loop: CASSPGEETQYF. The CDR3 DNA sequence: TGTGCCAGTAGCCCCGGGGAGGAGACCCAGTACTTC.

The chain links TRBV9 to TRBJ2-2, with TRBD2 as a possible D gene (7 bases). This CDR3 has 17 amino acids. Looked up from germline, CDR1 is SGDLS and CDR2 is YYNGEE. Trimming shortened V by 4 bases and J by 2 bases, and 18 bases separated the two germline ends. CDR3 amino acids: CASSTEWGGVNTGELFF. CDR3 nucleotides: TGTGCCAGCAGCACCGAGTGGGGGGGCGTCAACACCGGGGAGCTGTTTTTT.